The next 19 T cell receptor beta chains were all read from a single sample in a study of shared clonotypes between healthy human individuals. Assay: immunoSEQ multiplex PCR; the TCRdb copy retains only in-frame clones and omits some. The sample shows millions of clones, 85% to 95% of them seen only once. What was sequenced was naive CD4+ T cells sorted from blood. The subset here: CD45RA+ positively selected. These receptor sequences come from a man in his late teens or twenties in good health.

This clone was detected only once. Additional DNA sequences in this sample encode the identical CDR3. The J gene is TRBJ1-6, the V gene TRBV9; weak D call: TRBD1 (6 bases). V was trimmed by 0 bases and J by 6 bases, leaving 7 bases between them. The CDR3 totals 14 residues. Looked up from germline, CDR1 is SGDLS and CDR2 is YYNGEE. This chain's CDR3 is CASSVGGGNSPLHF. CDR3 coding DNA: TGTGCCAGCAGCGTAGGAGGGGGTAATTCACCCCTCCACTTT.

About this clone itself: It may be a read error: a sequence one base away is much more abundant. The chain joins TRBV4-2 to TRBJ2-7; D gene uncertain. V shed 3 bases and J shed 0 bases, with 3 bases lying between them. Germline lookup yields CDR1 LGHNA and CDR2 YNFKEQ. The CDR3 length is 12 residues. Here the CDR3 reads CASSHSSYEQYF. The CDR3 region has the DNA TGTGCCAGCAGCCACAGCTCCTACGAGCAGTACTTC.

CDR3 protein: CASSPTTSGRGNEQFF. The CDR3 nucleotides are TGTGCCAGCTCACCGACAACTAGCGGGAGGGGGAATGAGCAGTTCTTC. V gene TRBV18 combines with J gene TRBJ2-1; 13 bases align to TRBD2. The germline CDR1 and CDR2 sequences are KGHSH and LQKENI. The CDR3 extends over 16 amino acids. J gave up 7 bases and V 3 bases, and 6 bases lay outside the gene matches.

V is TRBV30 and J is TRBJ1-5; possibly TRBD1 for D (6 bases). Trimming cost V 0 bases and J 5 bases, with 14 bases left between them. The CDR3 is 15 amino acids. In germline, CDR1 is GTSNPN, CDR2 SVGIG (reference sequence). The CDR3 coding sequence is TGTGCCTGGAGTGTACTGGGGGCAAGGGATCAGCCCCAGCATTTT. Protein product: CAWSVLGARDQPQHF.

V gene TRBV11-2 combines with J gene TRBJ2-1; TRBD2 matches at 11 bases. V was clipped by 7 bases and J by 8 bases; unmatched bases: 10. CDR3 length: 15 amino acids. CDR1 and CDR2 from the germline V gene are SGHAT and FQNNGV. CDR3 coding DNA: TGTGCCAGCACCTTGGGGCTAGCGGGAGGATATGAGCAGTTCTTC. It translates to CASTLGLAGGYEQFF.

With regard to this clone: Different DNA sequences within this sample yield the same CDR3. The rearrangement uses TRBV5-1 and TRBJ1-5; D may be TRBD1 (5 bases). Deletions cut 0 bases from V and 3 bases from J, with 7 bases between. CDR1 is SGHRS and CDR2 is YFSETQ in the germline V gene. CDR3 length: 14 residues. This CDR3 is CASSLGQSNQPQHF. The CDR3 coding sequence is TGCGCCAGCAGCTTGGGACAGTCCAATCAGCCCCAGCATTTT.

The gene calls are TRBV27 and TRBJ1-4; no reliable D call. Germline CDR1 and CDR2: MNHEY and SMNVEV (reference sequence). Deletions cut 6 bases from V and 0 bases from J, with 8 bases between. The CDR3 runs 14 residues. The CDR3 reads CASSPVATNEKLFF. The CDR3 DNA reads TGTGCCAGCAGCCCAGTTGCAACTAATGAAAAACTGTTTTTT.

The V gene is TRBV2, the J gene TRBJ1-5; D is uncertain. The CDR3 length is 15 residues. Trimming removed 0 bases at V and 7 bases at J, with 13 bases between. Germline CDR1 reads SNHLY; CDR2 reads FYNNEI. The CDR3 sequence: CASSEALRNPQPQHF. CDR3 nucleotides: TGTGCCAGCAGTGAAGCTCTAAGGAACCCCCAGCCCCAGCATTTT.

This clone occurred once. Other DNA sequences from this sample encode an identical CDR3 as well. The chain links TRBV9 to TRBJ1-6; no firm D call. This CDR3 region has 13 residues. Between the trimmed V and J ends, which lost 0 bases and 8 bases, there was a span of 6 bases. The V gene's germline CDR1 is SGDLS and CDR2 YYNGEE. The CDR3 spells CASSVGTDSPLHF. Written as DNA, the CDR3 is TGTGCCAGCAGCGTAGGAACGGATTCACCCCTCCACTTT.

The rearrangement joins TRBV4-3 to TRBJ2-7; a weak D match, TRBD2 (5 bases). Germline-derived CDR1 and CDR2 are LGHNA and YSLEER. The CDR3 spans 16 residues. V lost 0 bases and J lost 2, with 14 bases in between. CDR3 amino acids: CASSQDLPSSTYEQYF. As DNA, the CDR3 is TGCGCCAGCAGCCAAGATCTGCCTAGCAGCACCTACGAGCAGTACTTC.

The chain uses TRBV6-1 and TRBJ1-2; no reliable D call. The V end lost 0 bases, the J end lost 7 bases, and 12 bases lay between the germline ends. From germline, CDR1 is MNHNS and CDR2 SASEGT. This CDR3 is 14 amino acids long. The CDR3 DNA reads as TGTGCCAGCAGTGAAGCAGGGTGGTACGTTGGCTACACCTTC. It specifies CASSEAGWYVGYTF.

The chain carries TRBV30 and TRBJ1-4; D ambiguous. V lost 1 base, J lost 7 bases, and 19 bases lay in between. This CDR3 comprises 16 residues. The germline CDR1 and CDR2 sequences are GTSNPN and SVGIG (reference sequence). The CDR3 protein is CAWSAPRSVKGEKLFF. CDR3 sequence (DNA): TGTGCCTGGAGTGCCCCCAGGTCCGTGAAAGGTGAAAAACTGTTTTTT.

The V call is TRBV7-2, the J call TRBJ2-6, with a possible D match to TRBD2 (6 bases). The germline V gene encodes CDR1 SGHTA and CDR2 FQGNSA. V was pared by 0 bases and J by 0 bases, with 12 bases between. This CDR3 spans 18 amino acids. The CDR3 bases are TGTGCCAGCAGCTTAGCACCAGCGGGCTCCTCTGGGGCCAACGTCCTGACTTTC. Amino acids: CASSLAPAGSSGANVLTF.

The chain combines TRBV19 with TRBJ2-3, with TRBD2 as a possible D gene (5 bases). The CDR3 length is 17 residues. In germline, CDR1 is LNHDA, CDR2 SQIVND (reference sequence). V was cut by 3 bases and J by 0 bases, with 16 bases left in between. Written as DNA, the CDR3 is TGTGCCAGTAGTATTACTTGGGCTAGCCCCAGCACAGATACGCAGTATTTT. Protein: CASSITWASPSTDTQYF.

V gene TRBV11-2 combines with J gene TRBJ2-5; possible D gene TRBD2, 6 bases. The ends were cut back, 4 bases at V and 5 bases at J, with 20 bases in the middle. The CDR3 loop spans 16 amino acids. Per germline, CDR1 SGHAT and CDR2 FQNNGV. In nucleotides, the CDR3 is TGTGCCAGCAGCTCCATTTTCGGCGCAGGAGGGGAGACCCAGTACTTC. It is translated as CASSSIFGAGGETQYF.

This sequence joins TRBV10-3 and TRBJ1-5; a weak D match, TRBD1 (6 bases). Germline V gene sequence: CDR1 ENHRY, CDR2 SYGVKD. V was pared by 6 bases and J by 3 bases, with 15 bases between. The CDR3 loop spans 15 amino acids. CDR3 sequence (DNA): TGTGCCATCAGCAAGGGGGGGTTGGACAATCAGCCCCAGCATTTT. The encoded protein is CAISKGGLDNQPQHF.

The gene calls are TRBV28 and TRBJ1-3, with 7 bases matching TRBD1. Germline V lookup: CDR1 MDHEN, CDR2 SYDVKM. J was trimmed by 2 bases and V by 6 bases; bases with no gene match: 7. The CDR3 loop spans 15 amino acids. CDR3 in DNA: TGTGCCAGCAGCTCCGGGACAGTTACTGGAAACACCATATATTTT. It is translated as CASSSGTVTGNTIYF.

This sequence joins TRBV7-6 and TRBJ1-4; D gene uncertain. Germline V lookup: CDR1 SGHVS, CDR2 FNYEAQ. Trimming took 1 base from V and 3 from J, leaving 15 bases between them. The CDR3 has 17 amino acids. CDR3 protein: CASSLGDQTKPNEKLFF. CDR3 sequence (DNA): TGTGCCAGCAGCTTAGGGGATCAGACAAAGCCTAATGAAAAACTGTTTTTT.

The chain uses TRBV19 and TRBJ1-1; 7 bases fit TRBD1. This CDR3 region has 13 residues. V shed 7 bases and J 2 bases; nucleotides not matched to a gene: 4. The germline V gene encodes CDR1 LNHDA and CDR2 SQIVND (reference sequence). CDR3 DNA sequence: TGTGCCAGTAATCCAGGGGGAAACACTGAAGCTTTCTTT. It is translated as CASNPGGNTEAFF.